The clone carrying this T cell receptor beta chain was recorded at least ten times. The assay ran at deep level. Here immunoSEQ multiplex PCR was the method, and the copy in TCRdb shows in-frame clones only, minus some. This sample has some 630,000 clones, with roughly 70% found just once. The record originates from a study of shared clonotypes between healthy human individuals. The sequenced material came from memory CD4+ T cells sorted from blood. Regarding subset: CD45RA-negative fraction. The sequence was obtained from a woman in her 30s in good health.

This CDR3 reads CASRGSGGGGYGYTF. CDR3 nucleotides: TGTGCCAGCAGGGGATCAGGGGGCGGGGGCTATGGCTACACCTTC. The rearrangement links TRBV5-4 to TRBJ1-2, with 8 bases fitting TRBD1. From germline, CDR1 is SGHNT and CDR2 YYREEE (reference sequence). The CDR3 is 15 residues long. The ends lost 5 bases at V and 4 bases at J; junction bases unmatched: 10.